This entry describes one TCR beta chain. Its antigen is undetermined. A read error may account for a junction end that differs from germline. There are 14 residues in the CDR3. Germline loops: CDR1 ENHRY, CDR2 SYGVKD. This entry is derived from a study of tumor and adjacent non-tumor tissue in lung cancer. For the study at large: Patients were aged roughly 30 to 76, some 10 men and roughly 5 women, stage I to III.

The template was RNA from unsorted bulk tissue. Donors were chemotherapy-naive, newly diagnosed lung cancer surgical patients in China, August–late 2014. Study results and caveats: TCR diversity was significantly greater in tumor than normal lung tissue. Top 100 clones took a larger repertoire share in normal lung.

A modified ARM-PCR protocol with three rounds of nested PCR amplified TCRbeta. From the multiplex PCR reads, TCRdb called clonotypes with MiXCR, one entry per CDR3 protein. Of under 140,000 distinct CDR3 sequences detected, roughly 84% appear once; the ten largest clones hold about 23%. The sample taken for sequencing was lung tumor tissue. This receptor was identified in a man aged 70 or older with non-small cell lung cancer. This chain uses TRBV10-3 with TRBJ2-1; the D gene is possibly TRBD1 (6 bases). CDR3 coding DNA: TGTGCCATCAGTTCTGAACAGGGAGTACATGAGCATTTCTTC. This codes for CAISSEQGVHEHFF.